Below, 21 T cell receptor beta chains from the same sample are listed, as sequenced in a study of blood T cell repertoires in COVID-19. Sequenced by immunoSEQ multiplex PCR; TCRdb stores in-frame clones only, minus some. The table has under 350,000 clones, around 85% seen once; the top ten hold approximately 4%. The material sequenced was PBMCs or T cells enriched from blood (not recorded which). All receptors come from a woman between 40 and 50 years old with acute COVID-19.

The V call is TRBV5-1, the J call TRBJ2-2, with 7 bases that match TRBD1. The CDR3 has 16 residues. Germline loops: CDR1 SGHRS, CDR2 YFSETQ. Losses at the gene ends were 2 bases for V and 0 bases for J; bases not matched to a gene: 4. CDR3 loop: CASSFSGTANTGELFF. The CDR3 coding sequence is TGCGCCAGCAGCTTCAGTGGGACAGCGAACACCGGGGAGCTGTTTTTT.

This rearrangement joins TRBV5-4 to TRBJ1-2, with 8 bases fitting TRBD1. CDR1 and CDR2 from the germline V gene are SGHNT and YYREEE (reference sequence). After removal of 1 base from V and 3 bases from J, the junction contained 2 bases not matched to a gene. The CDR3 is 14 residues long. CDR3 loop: CASSLQGADYGYTF. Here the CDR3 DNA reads TGTGCCAGCAGCTTGCAGGGGGCAGACTATGGCTACACCTTC.

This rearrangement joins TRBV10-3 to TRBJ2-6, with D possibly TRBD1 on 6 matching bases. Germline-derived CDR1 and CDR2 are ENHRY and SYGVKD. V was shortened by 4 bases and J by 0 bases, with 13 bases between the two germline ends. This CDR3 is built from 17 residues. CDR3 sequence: CAISVIQGHSGANVLTF. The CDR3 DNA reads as TGTGCCATCAGTGTGATACAGGGACACTCTGGGGCCAACGTCCTGACTTTC.

The CDR3 reads CASRTGTGNSPLHF. The DNA for the CDR3 is TGTGCCAGTAGAACCGGGACAGGGAACTCACCCCTCCACTTT. V usage is TRBV19 and J usage is TRBJ1-6, with 9 nucleotides matching TRBD1. Germline V gene sequence: CDR1 LNHDA, CDR2 SQIVND (reference sequence). After removal of 6 bases from V and 10 bases from J, the junction contained 7 bases not matched to a gene. CDR3 length: 14 amino acids.

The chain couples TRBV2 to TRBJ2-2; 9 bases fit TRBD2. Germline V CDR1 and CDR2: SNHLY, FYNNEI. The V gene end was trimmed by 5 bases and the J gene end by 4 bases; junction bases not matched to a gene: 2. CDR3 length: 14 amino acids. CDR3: CASSRLAVTGELFF. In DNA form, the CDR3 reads TGTGCCAGCAGTCGACTAGCGGTCACCGGGGAGCTGTTTTTT.

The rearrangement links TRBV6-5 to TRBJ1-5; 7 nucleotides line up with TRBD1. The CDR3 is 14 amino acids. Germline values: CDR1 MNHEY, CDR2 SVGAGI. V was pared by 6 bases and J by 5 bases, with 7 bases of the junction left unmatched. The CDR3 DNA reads TGTGCCAGCAGAGGACAGGAGTCCTATCAGCCCCAGCATTTT. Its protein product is CASRGQESYQPQHF.

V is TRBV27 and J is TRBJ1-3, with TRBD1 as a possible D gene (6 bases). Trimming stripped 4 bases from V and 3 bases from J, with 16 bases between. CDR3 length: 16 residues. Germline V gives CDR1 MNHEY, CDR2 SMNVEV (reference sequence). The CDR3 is CASSSYGGARGNTIYF. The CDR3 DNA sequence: TGTGCCAGCAGTTCCTACGGGGGGGCCCGTGGAAACACCATATATTTT.

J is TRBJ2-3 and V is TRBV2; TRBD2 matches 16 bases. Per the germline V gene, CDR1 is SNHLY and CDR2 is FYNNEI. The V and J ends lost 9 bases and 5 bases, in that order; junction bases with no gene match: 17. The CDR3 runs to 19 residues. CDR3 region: CARDSGTSGRAEIRDTQYF. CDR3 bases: TGTGCCAGGGACTCCGGGACTAGCGGGAGGGCCGAGATAAGAGATACGCAGTATTTT. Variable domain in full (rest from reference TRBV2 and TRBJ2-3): EPEVTQTPSHQVTQMGQEVILRCVPISNHLYFYWYRQILGQKVEFLVSFYNNEISEKSEIFDDQFSVERPDGSNFTLKIRSTKLEDSAMYFCARDSGTSGRAEIRDTQYFGPGTRLTVL.

CDR3 sequence: CASRSQGLTGELFF. DNA for the CDR3: TGTGCCAGCAGAAGCCAGGGGCTCACCGGGGAGCTGTTTTTT. V usage is TRBV6-5 and J usage is TRBJ2-2; tentatively, D is TRBD1 (6 bases). This CDR3 region has 14 residues. CDR1 is MNHEY and CDR2 is SVGAGI in the germline V gene. Trimming stripped 6 bases from V and 4 bases from J, with 12 bases between.

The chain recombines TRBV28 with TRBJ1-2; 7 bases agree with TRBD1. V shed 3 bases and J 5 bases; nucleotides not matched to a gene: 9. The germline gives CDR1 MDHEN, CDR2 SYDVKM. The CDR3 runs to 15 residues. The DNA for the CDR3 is TGTGCCAGCAGTTTTAACAGGGGCCTTGTTTATGGCTACACCTTC. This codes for CASSFNRGLVYGYTF.

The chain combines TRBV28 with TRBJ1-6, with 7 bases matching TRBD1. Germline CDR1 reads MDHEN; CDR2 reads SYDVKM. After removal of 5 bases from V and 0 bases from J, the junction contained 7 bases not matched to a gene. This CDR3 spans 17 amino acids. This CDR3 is CASSRDSYFSYNSPLHF. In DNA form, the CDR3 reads TGTGCCAGCAGTCGGGACAGCTATTTCTCCTATAATTCACCCCTCCACTTT.

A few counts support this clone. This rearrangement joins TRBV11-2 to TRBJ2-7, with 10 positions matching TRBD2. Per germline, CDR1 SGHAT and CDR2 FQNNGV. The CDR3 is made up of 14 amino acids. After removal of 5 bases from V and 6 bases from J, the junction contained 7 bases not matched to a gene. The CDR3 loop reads CASSPSRLAGEQYF. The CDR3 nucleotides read TGTGCCAGCAGCCCAAGCAGACTAGCGGGCGAGCAGTACTTC.

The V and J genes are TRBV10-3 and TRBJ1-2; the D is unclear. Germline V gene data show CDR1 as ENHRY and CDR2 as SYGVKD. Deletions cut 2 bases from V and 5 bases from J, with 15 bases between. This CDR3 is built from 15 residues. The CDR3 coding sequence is TGTGCCATCAGTGAGCAACTGGGAGTGGAATATGGCTACACCTTC. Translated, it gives CAISEQLGVEYGYTF.

CDR3 nucleotides: TGTGCCAGCAGCCAAGGGACTACCGGGGAGCTGTTTTTT. It encodes CASSQGTTGELFF. The rearrangement uses TRBV3-1 (or the pseudogene TRBV3-2) and TRBJ2-2, with a weak D call TRBD2 (5 bases). Deletions cut 1 base from V and 5 bases from J, with 5 bases between. In germline, CDR1 is LGHDT, CDR2 YNNKEL (reference sequence). The CDR3 spans 13 residues.

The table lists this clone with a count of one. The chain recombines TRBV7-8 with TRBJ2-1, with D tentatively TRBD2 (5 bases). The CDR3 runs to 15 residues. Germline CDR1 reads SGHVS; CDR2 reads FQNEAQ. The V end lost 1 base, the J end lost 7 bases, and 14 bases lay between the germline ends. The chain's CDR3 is CASSLGEPGLNEQFF. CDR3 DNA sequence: TGTGCCAGCAGCTTAGGGGAGCCGGGTCTGAATGAGCAGTTCTTC.

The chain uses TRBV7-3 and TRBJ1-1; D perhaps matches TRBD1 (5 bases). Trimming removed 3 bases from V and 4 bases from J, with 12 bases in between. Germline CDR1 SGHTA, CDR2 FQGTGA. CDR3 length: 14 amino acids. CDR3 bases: TGTGCCAGCAGCTTGGGAGGGGACCTCACTGAAGCTTTCTTT. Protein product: CASSLGGDLTEAFF.

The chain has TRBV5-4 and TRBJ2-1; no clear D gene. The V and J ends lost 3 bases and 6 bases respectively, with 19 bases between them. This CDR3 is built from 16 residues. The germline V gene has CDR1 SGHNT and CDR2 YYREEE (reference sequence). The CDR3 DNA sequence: TGTGCCAGCAGCTCGGATCGTTCCCTAGGTGTCAATGAGCAGTTCTTC. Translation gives CASSSDRSLGVNEQFF.

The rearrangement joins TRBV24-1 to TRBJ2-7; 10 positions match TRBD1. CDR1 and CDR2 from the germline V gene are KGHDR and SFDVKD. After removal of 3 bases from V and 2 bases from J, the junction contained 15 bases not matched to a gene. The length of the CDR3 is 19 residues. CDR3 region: CATSDNRDRGFVGAYEQYF. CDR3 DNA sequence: TGTGCCACCAGTGATAACCGGGACAGGGGATTTGTCGGGGCCTACGAGCAGTACTTC.

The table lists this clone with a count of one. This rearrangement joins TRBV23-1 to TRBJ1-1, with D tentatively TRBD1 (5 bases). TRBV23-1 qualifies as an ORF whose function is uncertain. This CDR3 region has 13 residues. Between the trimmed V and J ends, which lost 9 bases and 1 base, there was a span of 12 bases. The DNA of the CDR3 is TGCGCCAGTCGGGGGGTGCCGAACACTGAAGCTTTCTTT. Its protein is CASRGVPNTEAFF.

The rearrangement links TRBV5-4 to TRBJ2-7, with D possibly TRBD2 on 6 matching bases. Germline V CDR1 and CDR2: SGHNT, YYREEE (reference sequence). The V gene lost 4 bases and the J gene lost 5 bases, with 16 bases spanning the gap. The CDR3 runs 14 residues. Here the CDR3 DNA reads TGTGCCAGCAGCCCGACTAGTCGCTACGACGAGCAGTACTTC. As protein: CASSPTSRYDEQYF.

Here the CDR3 DNA reads TGTGCCAGCAGCTTAGAAACGGGACACCTTGTAAGTGGCTACACCTTC. Its translation is CASSLETGHLVSGYTF. This chain joins TRBV7-6 and TRBJ1-2; weak D call: TRBD1 (6 bases). The V end was cut by 1 base, the J end by 7 bases, with 19 bases between. This CDR3 comprises 16 residues. Germline values: CDR1 SGHVS, CDR2 FNYEAQ.